The sequence of this TCR beta chain was determined in a study of post-analysis software for immune sequencing data. Unique molecular identifiers tagged the TCR beta cDNA libraries. TCRdb independently ran MiXCR on the PCR reads; one entry per CDR3 protein. The table lists about 500,000 distinct CDR3 sequences, less than 45% of them singletons. Findings and limits, study-wide: In multiple sclerosis, normalized Chao1 diversity was significantly below that of controls. Four or five TRBV segments were more frequent in patients than controls; TRBV5-6, TRBV5-1 and TRBV20-1 belonged to this group. F measure grouped same-batch samples tightly together.

The CDR3 loop spans 15 amino acids. Germline V gene data show CDR1 as SGHTA and CDR2 as FQGNSA. Trimming removed 3 bases at V and 7 bases at J, with 13 bases between. This clonotype has a single count. Its antigen is still unknown. The chain recombines TRBV7-2 with TRBJ1-6, with D possibly matching TRBD1 (6 bases). The clonotype originates from a girl aged 5 to 17 with multiple sclerosis. Sequences were obtained from blood. The CDR3 is CASSFPDRRNSPLHF. The DNA of the CDR3 is TGTGCCAGCAGCTTCCCGGACAGAAGGAATTCACCCCTCCACTTT. The whole variable domain, filled in from reference TRBV7-2 and TRBJ1-6, reads GAGVSQSPSNKVTEKGKDVELRCDPISGHTALYWYRQSLGQGLEFLIYFQGNSAPDKSGLPSDRFSAERTGGSVSTLTIQRTQQEDSAVYLCASSFPDRRNSPLHFGNGTRLTVT.